Each of the 27 T cell receptor beta chains below was sequenced from the same sample in a study of shared T cell receptors in the human thymus. Measured with immunoSEQ multiplex PCR; TCRdb has only the in-frame clones, and not every one. There are some 760,000 clones in the sample; 70% to 90% occur only once, and around 0.0099% lies in the top ten. The same data also went into a second study, on human thymus T cells.

The sample consisted of thymocytes. All receptors derive from a girl under three years old with a congenital heart defect.

The J gene is TRBJ2-5, the V gene TRBV5-6; a weak D match, TRBD1 (5 bases). The J call may be mistaken, given a closer DNA end match to TRBJ2-7. The length of the CDR3 is 16 residues. CDR1 is SGHDT, CDR2 YYEEEE, per germline. The CDR3 coding sequence is TGTGCCAGCAGCTTAGCACAGACAGACACCACCTACGAGCAGTACTTC. Translated, it gives CASSLAQTDTTYEQYF.

V is TRBV2 and J is TRBJ1-3; TRBD1 matches 7 bases. The CDR3 runs 15 residues. J lost 3 bases, V lost 5 bases, and 7 bases had no gene match. Germline V gene lookup returns CDR1 SNHLY and CDR2 FYNNEI. The CDR3 region is CASSPGQRIGNTIYF. The CDR3 DNA reads TGTGCCAGCAGTCCGGGACAGAGGATTGGAAACACCATATATTTT.

The CDR3 bases are TGTGCCAGCAGTGATTCGGGGGGACAAGAACCCTATGGCTACACCTTC. It encodes CASSDSGGQEPYGYTF. The chain combines TRBV2 with TRBJ1-2; weak D call: TRBD1 (6 bases). CDR1 is SNHLY and CDR2 is FYNNEI in the germline V gene. The CDR3 runs to 16 residues. The ends were cut back, 3 bases at V and 4 bases at J, with 18 bases in the middle.

The rearrangement links TRBV7-9 to TRBJ2-7; D not certain. V was trimmed by 5 bases and J by 5 bases, leaving 16 bases between them. Germline CDR1 SEHNR, CDR2 FQNEAQ (reference sequence). The CDR3 runs 14 residues. The CDR3 sequence: CASSQRQVLHEQYF. CDR3 DNA: TGTGCCAGCAGCCAAAGGCAGGTACTCCACGAGCAGTACTTC. Full variable domain (remainder filled in from reference TRBV7-9 and TRBJ2-7): DTGVSQNPRHKITKRGQNVTFRCDPISEHNRLYWYRQTLGQGPEFLTYFQNEAQLEKSRLLSDRFSAERPKGSFSTLEIQRTEQGDSAMYLCASSQRQVLHEQYFGPGTRLTVT.

Comment on this clone: The junction departs from the called germline gene at one end, perhaps through a read error. The sample carries other DNA sequences with the same CDR3. This rearrangement joins TRBV4-3 to TRBJ1-6, with a weak D call TRBD1 (6 bases). Germline V CDR1 and CDR2: LGHNA, YSLEER. CDR3 length equals 20 residues. The DNA for the CDR3 is TGCGCCAGCAGCCAAGAAGGCTTACAGGGAACCGGCACCTATAATTCCCCCCTCCACTTT. Residues: CASSQEGLQGTGTYNSPLHF.

The genes are TRBV9 and TRBJ2-7; D possibly corresponds to TRBD1 (5 bases). This CDR3 contains 14 residues. Germline V gene data show CDR1 as SGDLS and CDR2 as YYNGEE. The V and J ends lost 1 base and 6 bases respectively, with 14 bases between them. The CDR3 sequence: CASSVYQGSVEQYF. The CDR3 bases are TGTGCCAGCAGCGTATACCAGGGTTCGGTCGAGCAGTACTTC. Combining the CDR3 with reference TRBV9 and TRBJ2-7 gives the whole variable domain DSGVTQTPKHLITATGQRVTLRCSPRSGDLSVYWYQQSLDQGLQFLIQYYNGEERAKGNILERFSAQQFPDLHSELNLSSLELGDSALYFCASSVYQGSVEQYFGPGTRLTVT.

The chain links TRBV11-2 to TRBJ1-2; no clear D. V was pared by 5 bases and J by 10 bases, with 8 bases between. The germline V gene has CDR1 SGHAT and CDR2 FQNNGV. The CDR3 runs to 10 residues. The CDR3 region is CASSPRPYTF. The CDR3 DNA reads TGTGCCAGCAGCCCTAGACCCTACACCTTC.

The CDR3 DNA is TGCGCCAGCAGCTTGGGTGTCGGGAAACTGTTTTTT. It is translated as CASSLGVGKLFF. V is TRBV5-1 and J is TRBJ1-4, with D uncertain. This CDR3 region has 12 residues. V was trimmed by 0 bases and J by 11 bases, leaving 8 bases between them. In germline, CDR1 is SGHRS, CDR2 YFSETQ.

This chain uses TRBV5-1 with TRBJ1-2, with TRBD1 matching over 9 bases. Trimming took 3 bases from V and 8 from J; bases not matched to a gene: 11. This CDR3 is 15 amino acids long. Germline CDR1 is SGHRS and CDR2 is YFSETQ. This CDR3 is CASSSTGGQGMGYTF. The CDR3 DNA sequence: TGCGCCAGCAGCTCAACCGGGGGACAGGGTATGGGCTACACCTTC.

This rearrangement joins TRBV6-5 to TRBJ2-5; tentatively, D is TRBD1 (6 bases). This CDR3 has 16 amino acids. With 4 bases removed from V and 3 bases from J, the gap between germline ends came to 18 bases. Germline V gives CDR1 MNHEY, CDR2 SVGAGI. The CDR3 bases are TGTGCCAGCAGTTGTTCGGGACACCAAACAAAAGAGACCCAGTACTTC. This encodes CASSCSGHQTKETQYF.

This clone was recorded a few times. The CDR3 region has the DNA TGTGCCAGCAGGATACAGGGGACCCCCGCAATCCCCATGAACACTGAAGCTTTCTTT. Translation: CASRIQGTPAIPMNTEAFF. The chain carries TRBV2 and TRBJ1-1; 7 bases are a match to TRBD1. V was pared by 6 bases and J by 0 bases, with 19 bases of the junction left unmatched. The CDR3 length is 19 residues. The germline gives CDR1 SNHLY, CDR2 FYNNEI.

The gene calls are TRBV27 and TRBJ1-2; TRBD1 is a possible D gene (6 bases). From germline, CDR1 is MNHEY and CDR2 SMNVEV (reference sequence). CDR3 length: 18 residues. The V and J ends lost 0 bases and 0 bases respectively, with 17 bases between them. This CDR3 is CASSLSRGHTGANYGYTF. The CDR3 nucleotides read TGTGCCAGCAGTTTATCGAGGGGACACACTGGAGCTAACTATGGCTACACCTTC.

V and J are TRBV21-1 and TRBJ1-1; TRBD1, the table's D call, lacks a check against the DNA. TRBV21-1 is a known pseudogene. The CDR3 loop spans 17 amino acids. As DNA, the CDR3 is TGTGCCAGCAGCGACAGGGGGCGCAGAAGTATGAACACTGAAGCTTTCTTT. Protein: CASSDRGRRSMNTEAFF.

The V call is TRBV5-1, the J call TRBJ2-2, with 9 nucleotides matching TRBD1. V trimming: 4 bases; J trimming: 4 bases; junction bases outside the gene matches: 11. The CDR3 loop spans 17 amino acids. Germline loops: CDR1 SGHRS, CDR2 YFSETQ. The CDR3 nucleotides read TGCGCCAGCAGCCCATACCCCGGACAGGGGAGCACCGGGGAGCTGTTTTTT. This encodes CASSPYPGQGSTGELFF.

The V call is TRBV19, the J call TRBJ2-4; TRBD1 aligns across 7 bases. The V gene's germline CDR1 is LNHDA and CDR2 SQIVND (reference sequence). After removal of 3 bases from V and 0 bases from J, the junction contained 20 bases not matched to a gene. The CDR3 extends over 21 amino acids. In DNA form, the CDR3 reads TGTGCCAGTAGTATGGGGACAGAAAACATCTTACCGACCCTAGCCAAAAACATTCAGTACTTC. Amino acids: CASSMGTENILPTLAKNIQYF. The full variable domain, its missing parts supplied by reference TRBV19 and TRBJ2-4, is DGGITQSPKYLFRKEGQNVTLSCEQNLNHDAMYWYRQDPGQGLRLIYYSQIVNDFQKGDIAEGYSVSREKKESFPLTVTSAQKNPTAFYLCASSMGTENILPTLAKNIQYFGAGTRLSVL.

The CDR3 sequence: CASRPRARVSQPQHF. In DNA, the CDR3 is TGTGCCAGCAGGCCTAGGGCGCGGGTTTCTCAGCCCCAGCATTTT. V and J are TRBV6-1 and TRBJ1-5; unclear D gene. Germline V lookup: CDR1 MNHNS, CDR2 SASEGT. The CDR3 contains 15 residues. Trimming removed 6 bases at V and 6 bases at J, with 18 bases between.

The chain carries TRBV7-2 and TRBJ1-3; TRBD1 aligns across 12 bases. Germline values: CDR1 SGHTA, CDR2 FQGNSA. The CDR3 consists of 19 residues. The J segment lost 3 bases and the V segment lost 5 bases, leaving 14 bases of the junction unmatched. The CDR3 nucleotides read TGTGCCAGCAGCCTACAACCCAAGGGACAGGGGGCGCTTGGAAACACCATATATTTT. Its protein is CASSLQPKGQGALGNTIYF. The entire variable domain, with the rest obtained from reference TRBV7-2 and TRBJ1-3, is as follows: GAGVSQSPSNKVTEKGKDVELRCDPISGHTALYWYRQSLGQGLEFLIYFQGNSAPDKSGLPSDRFSAERTGGSVSTLTIQRTQQEDSAVYLCASSLQPKGQGALGNTIYFGEGSWLTVV.

V gene TRBV19 combines with J gene TRBJ2-6; D perhaps matches TRBD1 (5 bases). Germline loops: CDR1 LNHDA, CDR2 SQIVND (reference sequence). Trimming stripped 11 bases from V and 8 bases from J, with 7 bases between. The CDR3 covers 10 residues. The CDR3 DNA reads TGTGCCGTGGGGCCCAACGTCCTGACTTTC. It translates to CAVGPNVLTF.

V usage is TRBV9 and J usage is TRBJ1-1, with 9 bases identical to TRBD1. Germline V gene sequence: CDR1 SGDLS, CDR2 YYNGEE. Trimming cost V 4 bases and J 3 bases; bases outside gene matches: 4. CDR3 length: 14 amino acids. In DNA form, the CDR3 reads TGTGCCAGCAGCCATCGACAGGGGGACACTGAAGCTTTCTTT. This codes for CASSHRQGDTEAFF.

The chain uses TRBV23-1 and TRBJ2-7; D not certain. TRBV23-1 is noted as an ORF with a role that remains uncertain. The CDR3 contains 16 residues. Trimming shortened V by 6 bases and J by 0 bases, and 18 bases separated the two germline ends. CDR3 amino acids: CASSPLTFPSSYEQYF. DNA for the CDR3: TGCGCCAGCAGCCCCCTTACCTTCCCTAGCTCCTACGAGCAGTACTTC.

This clone was seen just once. This rearrangement joins TRBV9 to TRBJ1-5; tentatively, D is TRBD1 (6 bases). Trimming removed 3 bases from V and 4 bases from J, with 14 bases in between. Germline V gene sequence: CDR1 SGDLS, CDR2 YYNGEE. The CDR3 extends over 15 amino acids. The CDR3 region has the DNA TGTGCCAGCAGCGCCACGACAGGTTCTAATCAGCCCCAGCATTTT. The encoded protein is CASSATTGSNQPQHF.

V is TRBV11-2 and J is TRBJ2-1; 8 bases agree with TRBD2. From germline, CDR1 is SGHAT and CDR2 FQNNGV. The ends lost 7 bases at V and 8 bases at J; junction bases unmatched: 16. The CDR3 has 16 residues. The CDR3 nucleotides read TGTGCCAGCACCTCCCGCCTTGGACTAGCCCAATATGAGCAGTTCTTC. It translates to CASTSRLGLAQYEQFF.

V gene TRBV14 combines with J gene TRBJ2-2, with unresolved D. The CDR3 extends over 13 amino acids. Germline V gives CDR1 SGHDN, CDR2 FVKESK. Trimming shortened V by 3 bases and J by 6 bases, and 8 bases separated the two germline ends. The CDR3 nucleotides read TGTGCCAGCAGCCAGAAAAAGCCCGGGGAGCTGTTTTTT. This translates into CASSQKKPGELFF.

The table lists this clone with a count of one. V is TRBV4-1 and J is TRBJ1-1, with D possibly TRBD1 on 6 matching bases. This CDR3 region has 16 residues. The V end was cut by 1 base, the J end by 1 base, with 13 bases between. The germline CDR1 and CDR2 sequences are MGHRA and YSYEKL. The CDR3 sequence is CASSQGWGPWNTEAFF. Here the CDR3 DNA reads TGCGCCAGCAGCCAAGGATGGGGGCCTTGGAACACTGAAGCTTTCTTT.

About this clone: A read error may account for a junction end that differs from germline. V is TRBV7-7 and J is TRBJ1-5; D is possibly TRBD1 (5 bases). The CDR3 consists of 16 residues. Germline lookup yields CDR1 SSHAT and CDR2 FNYEAQ (reference sequence). In DNA form, the CDR3 reads TGTGCTAGCAGCTTCTCCGAACCGGGAGAGGGGCAGCCCCAGCATTTT. Protein: CASSFSEPGEGQPQHF.

The CDR3 nucleotides read TGTGCCAGCAGTTTAAGGGGCAGAGAGTATTTTCGCCCATTAGGCAAAAACATTCAGTACTTC. Translating it yields CASSLRGREYFRPLGKNIQYF. This chain connects TRBV28 to TRBJ2-4; maybe TRBD1 (5 bases). CDR1 is MDHEN, CDR2 SYDVKM, per germline. The V end lost 2 bases, the J end lost 3 bases, and 29 bases lay between the germline ends. The CDR3 spans 21 residues.

The gene calls are TRBV5-6 and TRBJ1-2; 7 nucleotides line up with TRBD1. V dropped 1 base and J dropped 5; count of bases not matched to a gene: 14. CDR3 size: 17 residues. CDR1 is SGHDT and CDR2 is YYEEEE in the germline V gene. For the CDR3, the DNA is TGTGCCAGCAGCTTGATTAGTAAGACGGGACAGATTTATGGCTACACCTTC. Translating it yields CASSLISKTGQIYGYTF.